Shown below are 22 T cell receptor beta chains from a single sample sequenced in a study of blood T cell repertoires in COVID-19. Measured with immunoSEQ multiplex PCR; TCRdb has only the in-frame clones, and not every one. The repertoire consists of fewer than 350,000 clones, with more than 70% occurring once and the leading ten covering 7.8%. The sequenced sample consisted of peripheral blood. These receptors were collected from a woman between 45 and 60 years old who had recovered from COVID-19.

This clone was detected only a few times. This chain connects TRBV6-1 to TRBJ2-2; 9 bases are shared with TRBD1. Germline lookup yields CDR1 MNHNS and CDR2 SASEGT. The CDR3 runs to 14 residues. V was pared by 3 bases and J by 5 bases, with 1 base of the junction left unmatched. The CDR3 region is CASSETGGTGELFF. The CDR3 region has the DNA TGTGCCAGCAGTGAGACAGGGGGAACCGGGGAGCTGTTTTTT.

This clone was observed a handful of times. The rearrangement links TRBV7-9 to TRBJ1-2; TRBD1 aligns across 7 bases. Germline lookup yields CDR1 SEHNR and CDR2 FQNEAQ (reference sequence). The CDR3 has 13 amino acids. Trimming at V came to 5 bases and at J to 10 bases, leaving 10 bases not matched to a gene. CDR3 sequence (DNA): TGTGCCAGCAGCGCACGGACAGGTCCGGACTACACCTTC. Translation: CASSARTGPDYTF.

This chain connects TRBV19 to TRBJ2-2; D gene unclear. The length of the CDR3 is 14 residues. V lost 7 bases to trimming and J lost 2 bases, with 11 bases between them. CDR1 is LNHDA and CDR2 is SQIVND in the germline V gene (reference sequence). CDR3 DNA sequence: TGTGCCAGTAACCAGGCAAGCAACACCGGGGAGCTGTTTTTT. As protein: CASNQASNTGELFF. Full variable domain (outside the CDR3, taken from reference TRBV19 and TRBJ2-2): DGGITQSPKYLFRKEGQNVTLSCEQNLNHDAMYWYRQDPGQGLRLIYYSQIVNDFQKGDIAEGYSVSREKKESFPLTVTSAQKNPTAFYLCASNQASNTGELFFGEGSRLTVL.

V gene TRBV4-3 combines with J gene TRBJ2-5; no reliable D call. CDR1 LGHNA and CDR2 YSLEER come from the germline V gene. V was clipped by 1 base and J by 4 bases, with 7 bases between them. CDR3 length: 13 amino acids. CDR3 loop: CASSQGRTETQYF. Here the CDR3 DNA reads TGCGCCAGCAGCCAAGGTAGAACAGAGACCCAGTACTTC.

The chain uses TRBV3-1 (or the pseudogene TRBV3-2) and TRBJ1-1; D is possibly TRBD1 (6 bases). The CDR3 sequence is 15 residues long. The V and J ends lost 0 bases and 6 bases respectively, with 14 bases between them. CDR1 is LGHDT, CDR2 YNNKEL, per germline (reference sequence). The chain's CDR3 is CASSQDLGEGAEAFF. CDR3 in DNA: TGTGCCAGCAGCCAAGATCTCGGTGAGGGGGCTGAAGCTTTCTTT.

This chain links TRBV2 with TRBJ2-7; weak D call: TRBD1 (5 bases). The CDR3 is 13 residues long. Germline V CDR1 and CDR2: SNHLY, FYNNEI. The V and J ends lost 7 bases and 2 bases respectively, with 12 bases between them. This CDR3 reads CASNLDRAYEQYF. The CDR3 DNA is TGTGCCAGCAATTTAGACAGAGCCTACGAGCAGTACTTC. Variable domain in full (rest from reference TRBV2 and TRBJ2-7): EPEVTQTPSHQVTQMGQEVILRCVPISNHLYFYWYRQILGQKVEFLVSFYNNEISEKSEIFDDQFSVERPDGSNFTLKIRSTKLEDSAMYFCASNLDRAYEQYFGPGTRLTVT.

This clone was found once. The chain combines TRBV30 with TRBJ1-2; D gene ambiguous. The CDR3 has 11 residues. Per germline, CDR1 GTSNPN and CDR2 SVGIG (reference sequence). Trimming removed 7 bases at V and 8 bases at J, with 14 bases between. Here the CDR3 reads CASRVFSGYTF. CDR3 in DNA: TGTGCCTCCCGGGTGTTTTCGGGCTACACCTTC.

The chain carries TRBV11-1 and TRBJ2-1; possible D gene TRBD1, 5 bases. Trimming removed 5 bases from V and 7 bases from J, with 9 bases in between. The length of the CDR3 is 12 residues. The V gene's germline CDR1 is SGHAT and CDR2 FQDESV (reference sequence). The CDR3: CASSRQGNEQFF. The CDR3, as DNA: TGTGCCAGCAGCCGCCAGGGAAATGAGCAGTTCTTC.

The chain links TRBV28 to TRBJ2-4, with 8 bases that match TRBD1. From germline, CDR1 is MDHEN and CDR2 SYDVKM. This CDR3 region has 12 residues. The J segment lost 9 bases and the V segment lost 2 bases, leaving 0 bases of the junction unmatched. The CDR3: CASSLTGGIQYF. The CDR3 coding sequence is TGTGCCAGCAGTTTAACAGGGGGCATTCAGTACTTC.

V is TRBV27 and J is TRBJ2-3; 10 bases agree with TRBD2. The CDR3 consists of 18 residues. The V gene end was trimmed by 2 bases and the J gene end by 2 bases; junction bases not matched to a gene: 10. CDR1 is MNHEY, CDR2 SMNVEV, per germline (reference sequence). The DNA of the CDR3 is TGTGCCAGCAGTTTAACTATTCCTAGCGGGGGATACACAGATACGCAGTATTTT. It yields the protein CASSLTIPSGGYTDTQYF.

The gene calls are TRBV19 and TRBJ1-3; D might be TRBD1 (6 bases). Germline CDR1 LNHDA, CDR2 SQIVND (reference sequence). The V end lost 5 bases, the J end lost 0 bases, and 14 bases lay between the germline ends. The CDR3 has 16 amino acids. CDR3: CASSSQGPLSGNTIYF. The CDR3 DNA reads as TGTGCCAGTAGTTCGCAGGGGCCGCTCTCTGGAAACACCATATATTTT.

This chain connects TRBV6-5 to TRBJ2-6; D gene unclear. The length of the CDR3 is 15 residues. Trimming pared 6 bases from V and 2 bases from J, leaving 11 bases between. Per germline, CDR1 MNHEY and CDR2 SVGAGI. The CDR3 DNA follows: TGTGCCAGCAGAATCACGGGTACTGGGGCCAACGTCCTGACTTTC. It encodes CASRITGTGANVLTF.

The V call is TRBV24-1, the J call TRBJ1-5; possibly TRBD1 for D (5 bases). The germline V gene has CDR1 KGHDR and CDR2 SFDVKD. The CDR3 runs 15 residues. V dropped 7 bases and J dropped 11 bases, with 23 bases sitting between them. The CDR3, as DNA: TGTGCCACCAGCGACTCGCGCAGGGCGAGGGAGGCCCAGCATTTT. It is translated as CATSDSRRAREAQHF.

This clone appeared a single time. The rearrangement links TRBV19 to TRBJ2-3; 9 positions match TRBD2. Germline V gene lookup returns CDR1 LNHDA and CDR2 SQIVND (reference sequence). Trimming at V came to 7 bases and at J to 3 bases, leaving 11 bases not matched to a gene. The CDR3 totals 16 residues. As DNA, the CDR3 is TGTGCCAGTAAGGAGACAGCGGGAGGTTGGACAGATACGCAGTATTTT. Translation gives CASKETAGGWTDTQYF.

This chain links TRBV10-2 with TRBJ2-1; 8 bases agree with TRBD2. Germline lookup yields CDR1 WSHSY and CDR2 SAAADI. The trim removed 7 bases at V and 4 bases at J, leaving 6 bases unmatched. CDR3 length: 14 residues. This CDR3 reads CASTLSGGYNEQFF. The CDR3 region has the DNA TGCGCCAGCACCCTATCGGGGGGGTACAATGAGCAGTTCTTC.

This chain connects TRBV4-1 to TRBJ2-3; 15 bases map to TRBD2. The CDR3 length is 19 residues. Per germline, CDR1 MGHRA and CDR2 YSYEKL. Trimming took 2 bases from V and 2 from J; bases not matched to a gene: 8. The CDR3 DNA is TGCGCCAGCAGCCAACTGGGACTAGCGGGGGGCCCTTACACAGATACGCAGTATTTT. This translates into CASSQLGLAGGPYTDTQYF.

CDR3 loop: CASSLRTGGQYEQYF. The CDR3 bases are TGTGCCAGCAGCCTGCGGACAGGGGGCCAATACGAGCAGTACTTC. V and J are TRBV7-2 and TRBJ2-7; 11 nucleotides match TRBD1. CDR1 and CDR2 (germline): SGHTA, FQGNSA. CDR3 length equals 15 residues. Trimming removed 5 bases from V and 4 bases from J; junction bases left unmatched: 7.

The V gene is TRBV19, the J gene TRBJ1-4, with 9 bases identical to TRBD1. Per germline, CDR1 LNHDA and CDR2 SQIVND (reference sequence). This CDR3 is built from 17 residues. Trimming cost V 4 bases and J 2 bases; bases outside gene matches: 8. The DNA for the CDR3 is TGTGCCAGTAGTACCATAGGACAGGGGACGACTAATGAAAAACTGTTTTTT. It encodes CASSTIGQGTTNEKLFF.

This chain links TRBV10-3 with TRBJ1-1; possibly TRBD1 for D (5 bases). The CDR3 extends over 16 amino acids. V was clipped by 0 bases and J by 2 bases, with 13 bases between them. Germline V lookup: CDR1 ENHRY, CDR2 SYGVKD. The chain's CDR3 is CAISESIGGANTEAFF. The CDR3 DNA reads TGTGCCATCAGTGAGTCGATAGGAGGGGCAAACACTGAAGCTTTCTTT.

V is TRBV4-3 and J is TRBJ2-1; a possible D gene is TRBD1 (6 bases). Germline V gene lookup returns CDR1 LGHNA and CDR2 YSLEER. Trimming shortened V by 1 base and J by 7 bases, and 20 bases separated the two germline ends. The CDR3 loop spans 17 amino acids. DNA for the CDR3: TGCGCCAGCAGCCAAGCCGTCCGGGGACAATTCGGAAATGAGCAGTTCTTC. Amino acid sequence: CASSQAVRGQFGNEQFF.

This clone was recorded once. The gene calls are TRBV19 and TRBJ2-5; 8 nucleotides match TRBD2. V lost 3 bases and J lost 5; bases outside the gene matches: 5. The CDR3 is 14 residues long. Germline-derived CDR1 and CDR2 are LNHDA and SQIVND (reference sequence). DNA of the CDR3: TGTGCCAGTAGTATGGGGCTAGCGGGCGAGACCCAGTACTTC. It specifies CASSMGLAGETQYF. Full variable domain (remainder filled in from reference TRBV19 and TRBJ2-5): DGGITQSPKYLFRKEGQNVTLSCEQNLNHDAMYWYRQDPGQGLRLIYYSQIVNDFQKGDIAEGYSVSREKKESFPLTVTSAQKNPTAFYLCASSMGLAGETQYFGPGTRLLVL.

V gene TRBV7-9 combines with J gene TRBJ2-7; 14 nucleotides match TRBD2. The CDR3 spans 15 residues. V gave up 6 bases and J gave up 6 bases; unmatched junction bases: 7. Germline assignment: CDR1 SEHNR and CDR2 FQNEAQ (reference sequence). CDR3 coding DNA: TGTGCCAGCAGTGGAGGGACTAGCGGGAGTTTCGAGCAGTACTTC. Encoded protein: CASSGGTSGSFEQYF.